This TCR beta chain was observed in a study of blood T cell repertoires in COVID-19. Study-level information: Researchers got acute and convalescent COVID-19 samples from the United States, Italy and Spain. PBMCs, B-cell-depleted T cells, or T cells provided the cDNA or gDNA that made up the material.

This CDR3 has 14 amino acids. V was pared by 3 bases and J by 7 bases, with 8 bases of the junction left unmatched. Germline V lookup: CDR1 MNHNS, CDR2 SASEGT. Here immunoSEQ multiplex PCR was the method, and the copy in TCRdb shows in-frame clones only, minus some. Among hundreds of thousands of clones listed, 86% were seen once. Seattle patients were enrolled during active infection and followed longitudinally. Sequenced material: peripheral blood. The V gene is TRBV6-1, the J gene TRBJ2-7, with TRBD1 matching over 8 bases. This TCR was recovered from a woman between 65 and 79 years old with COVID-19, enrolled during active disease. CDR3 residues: CASSETRGLGEQYF. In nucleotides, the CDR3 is TGTGCCAGCAGTGAGACCAGGGGGCTTGGAGAGCAGTACTTC.